This TCR beta chain was identified in a study of OX40 agonist ivuxolimab in advanced cancers. Study conclusions and caveats: Several nonresponders also turned out to have low normalized T-cell clonal expansion. Fewer expanded clones were found on average in CD4+ than in CD8+ T cells.

In the case of this clone: Its antigen remains unidentified.

Method: immunoSEQ multiplex PCR; TCRdb's copy keeps in-frame clones and lacks some. This sample has some 97,000 clones, with more than 85% found just once. Looked up from germline, CDR1 is SGHTA and CDR2 is FQGTGA. The CDR3 is made up of 13 amino acids. With 5 bases removed from V and 3 bases from J, the gap between germline ends came to 11 bases. The sequence came from an adult with an advanced solid tumor such as melanoma, head and neck, liver or kidney cancer. V usage is TRBV7-3 and J usage is TRBJ2-7; D call uncertain. Sequenced here: CD4+ or CD8+ T cells sorted from blood, sampled in a trial of the OX40 agonist ivuxolimab. The CDR3 loop reads CASSPNGGYEQYF. CDR3 bases: TGTGCCAGCAGCCCAAATGGCGGCTACGAGCAGTACTTC. Complete variable domain (other parts from reference TRBV7-3 and TRBJ2-7): GAGVSQTPSNKVTEKGKYVELRCDPISGHTALYWYRQSLGQGPEFLIYFQGTGAADDSGLPNDRFFAVRPEGSVSTLKIQRTERGDSAVYLCASSPNGGYEQYFGPGTRLTVT.